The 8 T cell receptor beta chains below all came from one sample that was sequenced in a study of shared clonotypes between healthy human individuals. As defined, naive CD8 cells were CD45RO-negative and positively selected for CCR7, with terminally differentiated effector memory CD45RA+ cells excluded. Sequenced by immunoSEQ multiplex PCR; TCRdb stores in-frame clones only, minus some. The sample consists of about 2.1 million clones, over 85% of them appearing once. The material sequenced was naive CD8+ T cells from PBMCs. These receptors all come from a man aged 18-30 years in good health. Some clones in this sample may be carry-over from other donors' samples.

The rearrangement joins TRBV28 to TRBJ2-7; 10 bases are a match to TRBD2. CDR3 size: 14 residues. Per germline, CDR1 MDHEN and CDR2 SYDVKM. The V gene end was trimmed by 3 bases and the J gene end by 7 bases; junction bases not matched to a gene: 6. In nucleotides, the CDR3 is TGTGCCAGCAGTTTGCTAGCGGGAGCGCGGGAGCAGTACTTC. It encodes CASSLLAGAREQYF.

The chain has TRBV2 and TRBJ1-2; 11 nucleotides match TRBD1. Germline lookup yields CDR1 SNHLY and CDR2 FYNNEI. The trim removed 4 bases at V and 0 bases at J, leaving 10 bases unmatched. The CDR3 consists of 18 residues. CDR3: CASSATQDRGPTNYGYTF. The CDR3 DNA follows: TGTGCCAGCAGTGCTACTCAGGACAGGGGGCCTACTAACTATGGCTACACCTTC. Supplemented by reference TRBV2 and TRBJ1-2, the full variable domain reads EPEVTQTPSHQVTQMGQEVILRCVPISNHLYFYWYRQILGQKVEFLVSFYNNEISEKSEIFDDQFSVERPDGSNFTLKIRSTKLEDSAMYFCASSATQDRGPTNYGYTFGSGTRLTVV.

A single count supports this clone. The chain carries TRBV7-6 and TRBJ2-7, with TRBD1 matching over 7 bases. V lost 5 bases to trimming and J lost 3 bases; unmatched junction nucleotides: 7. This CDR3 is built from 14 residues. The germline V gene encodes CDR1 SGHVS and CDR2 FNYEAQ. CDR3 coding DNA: TGTGCCAGCAGCCCCGGGACAGAGAACTACGAGCAGTACTTC. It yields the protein CASSPGTENYEQYF.

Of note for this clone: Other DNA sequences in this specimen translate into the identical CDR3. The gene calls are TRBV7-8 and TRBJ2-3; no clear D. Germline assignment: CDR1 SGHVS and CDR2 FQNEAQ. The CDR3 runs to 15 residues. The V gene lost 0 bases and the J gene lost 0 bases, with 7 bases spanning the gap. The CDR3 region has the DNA TGTGCCAGCAGCTTAGCGGGTGCTAGCACAGATACGCAGTATTTT. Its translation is CASSLAGASTDTQYF.

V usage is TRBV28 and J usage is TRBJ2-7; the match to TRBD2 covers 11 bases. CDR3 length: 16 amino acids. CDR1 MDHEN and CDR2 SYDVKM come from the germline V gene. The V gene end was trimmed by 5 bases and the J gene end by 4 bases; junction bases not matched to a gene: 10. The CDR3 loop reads CASSPIGTSGFYEQYF. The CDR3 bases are TGTGCCAGCAGTCCAATTGGGACTAGCGGTTTTTACGAGCAGTACTTC.

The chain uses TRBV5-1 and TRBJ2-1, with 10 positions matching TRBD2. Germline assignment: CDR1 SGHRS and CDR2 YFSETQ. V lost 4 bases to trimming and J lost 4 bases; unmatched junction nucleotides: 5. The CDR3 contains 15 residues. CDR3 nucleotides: TGCGCCAGCAGCGTACTAGCGGGGCTATACAATGAGCAGTTCTTC. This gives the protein CASSVLAGLYNEQFF.

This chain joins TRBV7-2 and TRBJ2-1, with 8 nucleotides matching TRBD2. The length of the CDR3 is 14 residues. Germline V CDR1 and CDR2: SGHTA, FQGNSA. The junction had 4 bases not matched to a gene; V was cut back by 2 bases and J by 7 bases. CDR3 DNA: TGTGCCAGCAGCTTAAGCGGGAGTTGGAATGAGCAGTTCTTC. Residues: CASSLSGSWNEQFF.

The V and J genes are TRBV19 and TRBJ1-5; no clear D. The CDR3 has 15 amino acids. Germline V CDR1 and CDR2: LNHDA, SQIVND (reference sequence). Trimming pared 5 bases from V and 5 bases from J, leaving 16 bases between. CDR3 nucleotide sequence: TGTGCCAGTAGTGCCTCTTGGGGTCCTCATCAGCCCCAGCATTTT. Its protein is CASSASWGPHQPQHF.